Following are 22 T cell receptor beta chains from one sample sequenced in a study of T cell repertoires in cytomegalovirus infection. These receptors' antigens are unknown. TCRdb analysed the reads with MiXCR anew, one entry per CDR3 protein. The sample lists hundreds of thousands of distinct CDR3 sequences; around a third were seen once. This sample comprised cultured PBMCs, obtained from culture after CMV antigen stimulation. The source of these receptors is a human donor in good health (CMV status not recorded). Some clones in this sample may be carry-over from other donors' samples.

The rearrangement joins TRBV27 to TRBJ2-7, with D perhaps given as TRBD1 or TRBD2 (5 bases each). The CDR3 sequence is 14 residues long. V was clipped by 5 bases and J by 4 bases, with 15 bases between them. The V gene's germline CDR1 is MNHEY and CDR2 SMNVEV (reference sequence). Here the CDR3 DNA reads TGTGCCAGCAGTAGCCCGGGACCGGAGTACGAGCAGTACTTC. It yields the protein CASSSPGPEYEQYF.

A few counts support this clonotype. Just one base apart from a much larger clone, this may be a read error. The V call is TRBV12-3 or TRBV12-4, the J call TRBJ2-5; no clear D. Trimming pared 7 bases from V and 0 bases from J, leaving 6 bases between. The CDR3 contains 12 residues. CDR3 nucleotides: TGTGCCAGCAATTTGAACCAAGAGACCCAGTACTTC. Translating gives CASNLNQETQYF.

A note on this clonotype: A much larger clone differs from this one at a single base, so this may be a read error. This chain connects TRBV7-6 to TRBJ1-1; TRBD1 matches at 11 bases. The CDR3 contains 15 residues. The germline V gene has CDR1 SGHVS and CDR2 FNYEAQ. The CDR3 nucleotides read TGTGCCAGCAGCGAGGGGACAGGGGGGAACACTCAAGCTTTCTTT. This encodes CASSEGTGGNTQAFF. The whole variable domain, filled in from reference TRBV7-6 and TRBJ1-1, reads GAGVSQSPRYKVTKRGQDVALRCDPISGHVSLYWYRQALGQGPEFLTYFNYEAQQDKSGLPNDRFSAERPEGSISTLTIQRTEQRDSAMYRCASSEGTGGNTQAFFGQGTRLTVV.

This chain joins TRBV7-2 and TRBJ2-3; 8 bases are shared with TRBD2. CDR1 and CDR2 (germline): SGHTA, FQGNSA. The CDR3 spans 14 residues. V dropped 10 bases and J dropped 2; count of bases not matched to a gene: 8. CDR3 in DNA: TGTGCCAACAGTGCGGGGGGTTACACAGATACGCAGTATTTT. Its translation is CANSAGGYTDTQYF. Based on the CDR3 plus reference TRBV7-2 and TRBJ2-3, the full variable domain is GAGVSQSPSNKVTEKGKDVELRCDPISGHTALYWYRQSLGQGLEFLIYFQGNSAPDKSGLPSDRFSAERTGGSVSTLTIQRTQQEDSAVYLCANSAGGYTDTQYFGPGTRLTVL.

In its sample, this clonotype was seen a few times. This chain connects TRBV12-3 or TRBV12-4 to TRBJ2-3, with D perhaps matching TRBD2 (5 bases). Deletions cut 7 bases from V and 7 bases from J, with 15 bases between. This CDR3 is 13 amino acids long. DNA for the CDR3: TGTGCCAGCACTCCCCCGGGGTCGAATACGCAGTATTTT. The encoded protein is CASTPPGSNTQYF.

This clonotype was seen just once. The V gene is TRBV6-5, the J gene TRBJ2-3; the D gene is possibly TRBD2 (6 bases). Germline CDR1 is MNHEY and CDR2 is SVGAGI. The CDR3 covers 15 residues. CDR3 amino acids: CVVGRSLTPGGTQYF. The DNA for the CDR3 is TGTGTCGTCGGCCGATCACTTACCCCCGGGGGTACGCAGTATTTT.

The chain links TRBV5-6 to TRBJ1-1; no definite D call. The germline V gene has CDR1 SGHDT and CDR2 YYEEEE. The CDR3 is 13 residues long. V was cut by 1 base and J by 7 bases, with 11 bases left in between. The CDR3 reads CASSLKEYSEAFF. The CDR3 DNA sequence: TGTGCCAGCAGCTTGAAGGAGTATAGTGAAGCTTTCTTT.

The V call is TRBV2, the J call TRBJ1-6, with D possibly TRBD1 on 5 matching bases. In germline, CDR1 is SNHLY, CDR2 FYNNEI. There are 18 residues in the CDR3. Trimming removed 2 bases from V and 0 bases from J, with 14 bases in between. The CDR3 loop reads CASSEWWGSSSYNSPLHF. DNA for the CDR3: TGTGCCAGCAGTGAATGGTGGGGCTCGAGCTCCTATAATTCACCCCTCCACTTT.

The V and J genes are TRBV10-3 and TRBJ2-1; 7 bases map to TRBD2. The CDR3 extends over 19 amino acids. The junction had 21 bases not matched to a gene; V was cut back by 8 bases and J by 2 bases. Germline lookup yields CDR1 ENHRY and CDR2 SYGVKD. In DNA, the CDR3 is TGTGCCATCCTACGGAATGCCCTTTCCCCTAGCGGCCCCTACAATGAGCAGTTCTTC. Amino acids: CAILRNALSPSGPYNEQFF.

In this sample, this clonotype turned up a few times. The chain combines TRBV4-1 with TRBJ2-5; D is unresolved. The CDR3 length is 15 residues. The V gene lost 4 bases and the J gene lost 5 bases, with 17 bases spanning the gap. Germline assignment: CDR1 MGHRA and CDR2 YSYEKL. For the CDR3, the DNA is TGCGCCAGCAGCCGATTAAGCCCCCTTCGGGAGACCCAGTACTTC. Residues: CASSRLSPLRETQYF.

Only a few counts were recorded for this clonotype. The chain joins TRBV12-3 or TRBV12-4 to TRBJ1-5, with D hard to call. V was shortened by 3 bases and J by 3 bases, with 12 bases between the two germline ends. This CDR3 has 15 residues. The CDR3 protein is CASSFGGNINQPQHF. In nucleotides, the CDR3 is TGTGCCAGCAGTTTTGGAGGGAACATCAATCAGCCCCAGCATTTT.

The rearrangement uses TRBV7-1 and TRBJ1-2, with TRBD1 matching over 9 bases. TRBV7-1 is classed as an ORF, of uncertain function. The CDR3 length is 15 residues. Trimming at V came to 5 bases and at J to 3 bases, leaving 7 bases not matched to a gene. In DNA form, the CDR3 reads TGTGCCAGCAGCATCGGGACAGGGTTCTACTATGGCTACACCTTC. It is translated as CASSIGTGFYYGYTF.

This sequence joins TRBV4-1 and TRBJ2-1; 7 bases align to TRBD2. With V trimmed by 3 bases and J by 5 bases, 10 bases remained unmatched. The CDR3 length is 16 residues. CDR1 and CDR2 (germline): MGHRA, YSYEKL. The CDR3 is CASSQIGLADNNEQFF. The CDR3 DNA is TGCGCCAGCAGCCAGATCGGGCTAGCGGACAACAATGAGCAGTTCTTC.

This chain uses TRBV20-1 with TRBJ2-6, with TRBD1 as a possible D gene (6 bases). Looked up from germline, CDR1 is DFQATT and CDR2 is SNEGSKA (reference sequence). V lost 3 bases and J lost 4, with 10 bases in between. CDR3 length: 14 residues. CDR3: CSASRGSGANVLTF. CDR3 DNA: TGCAGTGCTAGTAGGGGGTCAGGGGCCAACGTCCTGACTTTC.

The CDR3 spells CASSPRVYMDEQYF. The CDR3 DNA follows: TGTGCCAGCAGCCCACGGGTGTATATGGACGAGCAGTACTTC. The chain joins TRBV12-3 or TRBV12-4 to TRBJ2-7; D is undetermined. This CDR3 is 14 amino acids long. Trimming pared 6 bases from V and 5 bases from J, leaving 17 bases between.

CDR3 region: CASMRAGGAYEQYF. DNA of the CDR3: TGTGCCAGCATGCGAGCGGGAGGGGCCTACGAGCAGTACTTC. The rearrangement links TRBV7-8 to TRBJ2-7; 10 bases align to TRBD2. CDR3 length: 14 residues. The V gene end was trimmed by 7 bases and the J gene end by 2 bases; junction bases not matched to a gene: 5. Germline lookup yields CDR1 SGHVS and CDR2 FQNEAQ.

The chain has TRBV12-5 and TRBJ2-3; perhaps TRBD2 as D (5 bases). Between the trimmed V and J ends, which lost 3 bases and 0 bases, there was a span of 7 bases. This CDR3 has 14 amino acids. Germline assignment: CDR1 LGHNT and CDR2 FRNRAP. CDR3 coding DNA: TGTGCTAGTGGTTTAGGGAGTAGCACAGATACGCAGTATTTT. This encodes CASGLGSSTDTQYF.

This clonotype was detected only a few times. This chain links TRBV7-2 with TRBJ2-1, with 10 bases fitting TRBD1. Germline V CDR1 and CDR2: SGHTA, FQGNSA. The CDR3 is made up of 16 amino acids. Trimming removed 4 bases from V and 1 base from J; junction bases left unmatched: 4. The DNA for the CDR3 is TGTGCCAGCAGCTCAAGGACAGGGGGATCCTACAATGAGCAGTTCTTC. Protein: CASSSRTGGSYNEQFF.

The chain recombines TRBV4-3 with TRBJ2-3; D is perhaps TRBD1 (5 bases). Trimming removed 0 bases from V and 14 bases from J, with 18 bases in between. The germline CDR1 and CDR2 sequences are LGHNA and YSLEER. The CDR3 length is 14 residues. CDR3 nucleotides: TGCGCCAGCAGCCAAGATCTAGGGGCAGATTCCAGGTATTTT. This codes for CASSQDLGADSRYF.

This sequence joins TRBV7-2 and TRBJ1-5; tentatively, D is TRBD1 (5 bases). This CDR3 contains 15 residues. Trimming removed 1 base at V and 6 bases at J, with 13 bases between. The germline V gene encodes CDR1 SGHTA and CDR2 FQGNSA. The CDR3 region is CTSSLDGGSGQPQHF. CDR3 bases: TGTACCAGCAGCTTAGACGGGGGTTCAGGTCAGCCCCAGCATTTT.

V and J are TRBV7-8 and TRBJ2-1, with D unresolved. V lost 5 bases to trimming and J lost 6 bases, with 17 bases between them. The CDR3 extends over 15 amino acids. CDR1 SGHVS and CDR2 FQNEAQ come from the germline V gene. CDR3 bases: TGTGCCAGCAGCCCCGCCGAAGGACGATCCAATGAGCAGTTCTTC. Translated: CASSPAEGRSNEQFF.

This clonotype came up a few times. The chain uses TRBV6-1 and TRBJ1-1, with a weak D call TRBD1 (6 bases). The CDR3 is 16 amino acids. The V gene lost 5 bases and the J gene lost 5 bases, with 21 bases spanning the gap. From germline, CDR1 is MNHNS and CDR2 SASEGT. In nucleotides, the CDR3 is TGTGCCAGCAGTAAGGCCCCGGGGGGGCGATGGACTGAAGCTTTCTTT. Its protein is CASSKAPGGRWTEAFF.